These 29 T cell receptor beta chains originate from one sample sequenced in a study of T cell repertoires in cytomegalovirus infection. TCRdb re-called the reads with MiXCR, one entry per CDR3 protein. Of approximately 400,000 distinct CDR3 sequences in the sample, approximately 30% were seen once. Material for sequencing was PBMCs. The receptors stem from a human donor in good health (CMV status not recorded). Some clones in this sample may be carry-over from other donors' samples.

There are many counts of this clonotype. The chain has TRBV7-8 and TRBJ1-3; D gene ambiguous. This CDR3 comprises 14 residues. From germline, CDR1 is SGHVS and CDR2 FQNEAQ. Trimming removed 6 bases at V and 2 bases at J, with 11 bases between. Written as DNA, the CDR3 is TGTGCCAGCAGACCGCAGCCCCCTGGAAACACCATATATTTT. Translated: CASRPQPPGNTIYF.

The V gene is TRBV7-8, the J gene TRBJ1-5, with D perhaps TRBD1 (5 bases). The CDR3 is made up of 17 amino acids. Germline CDR1 reads SGHVS; CDR2 reads FQNEAQ. V was pared by 2 bases and J by 3 bases, with 17 bases between. The DNA of the CDR3 is TGTGCCAGCAGCTTACAACAGGCCAAATATATCAATCAGCCCCAGCATTTT. It encodes CASSLQQAKYINQPQHF.

This clonotype was detected only a few times. V and J are TRBV20-1 and TRBJ2-3; D is ambiguous. There are 12 residues in the CDR3. Germline CDR1 reads DFQATT; CDR2 reads SNEGSKA (reference sequence). V lost 5 bases and J 4 bases, leaving 10 bases between the germline ends. CDR3 nucleotides: TGCAGTGCTTCCCCTAGACCAGATACGCAGTATTTT. Translation: CSASPRPDTQYF.

There are a few counts of this clonotype. The chain is built from TRBV20-1 and TRBJ1-3; D is unresolved. The CDR3 runs 14 residues. The V and J ends lost 3 bases and 0 bases respectively, with 9 bases between them. The V gene's germline CDR1 is DFQATT and CDR2 SNEGSKA (reference sequence). In DNA form, the CDR3 reads TGCAGTGCTAGGGGCCACCCCTCTGGAAACACCATATATTTT. Translation: CSARGHPSGNTIYF.

This clonotype was seen only a few times. The genes are TRBV4-3 and TRBJ1-5; tentatively, D is TRBD1 (5 bases). The CDR3 consists of 14 residues. The germline V gene encodes CDR1 LGHNA and CDR2 YSLEER. V lost 0 bases and J lost 6, with 9 bases in between. CDR3 nucleotide sequence: TGCGCCAGCAGCCAAGATGTCGGGGCTCAGCCCCAGCATTTT. It specifies CASSQDVGAQPQHF.

V and J are TRBV15 and TRBJ2-3, with D possibly TRBD1 on 6 matching bases. The V gene's germline CDR1 is LNHNV and CDR2 YYDKDF (reference sequence). V gave up 5 bases and J gave up 0 bases, with 15 bases separating them. The CDR3 has 16 amino acids. This chain's CDR3 is CATSGLGRGSTDTQYF. DNA for the CDR3: TGTGCCACCAGCGGGTTAGGCAGGGGAAGCACAGATACGCAGTATTTT.

Written as DNA, the CDR3 is TGTGCCAGCAGCGAGCAGGGCTTAGGCACTGAAGCTTTCTTT. Amino acids: CASSEQGLGTEAFF. The chain joins TRBV5-4 to TRBJ1-1; D perhaps matches TRBD1 (5 bases). CDR3 length: 14 residues. Germline V gives CDR1 SGHNT, CDR2 YYREEE (reference sequence). V shed 4 bases and J shed 4 bases, with 14 bases lying between them.

This clonotype was counted at least ten times. This chain joins TRBV6-1 and TRBJ2-7; D may correspond to TRBD1 or TRBD2 (6 bases each). This CDR3 comprises 15 residues. Germline CDR1 MNHNS, CDR2 SASEGT. V shed 2 bases and J shed 9 bases, with 20 bases lying between them. The CDR3 loop is CASSETGGFGNVQYF. The CDR3 DNA reads TGTGCCAGCAGTGAAACCGGGGGCTTCGGTAATGTGCAGTACTTC.

The chain recombines TRBV24-1 with TRBJ1-2, with D possibly being TRBD1 (6 bases). This CDR3 contains 14 residues. Between the trimmed V and J ends, which lost 4 bases and 7 bases, there was a span of 15 bases. The germline gives CDR1 KGHDR, CDR2 SFDVKD. CDR3 protein: CATSELGGAGGYTF. The CDR3 DNA reads TGTGCCACCAGTGAACTCGGGGGCGCGGGTGGCTACACCTTC.

The chain has TRBV20-1 and TRBJ2-7; a possible D gene is TRBD1 (5 bases). This CDR3 contains 15 residues. Trimming removed 7 bases from V and 1 base from J, with 20 bases in between. CDR1 is DFQATT, CDR2 SNEGSKA, per germline (reference sequence). CDR3 in DNA: TGCAGTGTTGCTAATTTGCAGGGTGGGTCCTACGAGCAGTACTTC. It is translated as CSVANLQGGSYEQYF.

In its sample, this clonotype was seen a few times. The gene calls are TRBV2 and TRBJ2-1, with a possible D match to TRBD1 (5 bases). The germline V gene encodes CDR1 SNHLY and CDR2 FYNNEI. V was shortened by 4 bases and J by 14 bases, with 12 bases between the two germline ends. The CDR3 length is 11 residues. The CDR3 sequence: CASSGPGFEFF. CDR3 in DNA: TGTGCCAGCAGTGGCCCAGGGTTTGAGTTCTTC.

This clonotype was seen a handful of times. The V and J genes are TRBV6-4 and TRBJ2-3; 9 bases agree with TRBD2. Germline loops: CDR1 MRHNA, CDR2 SNTAGT. V lost 5 bases to trimming and J lost 6 bases; unmatched junction nucleotides: 6. This CDR3 contains 14 residues. CDR3 coding DNA: TGTGCCAGCAGTAAAACTAGCGGGCCGGATACGCAGTATTTT. Translation: CASSKTSGPDTQYF.

The table lists this clonotype with many counts. The CDR3 loop reads CASSLDGRVVDEQFF. The CDR3 DNA is TGTGCCAGCAGCTTAGATGGCAGGGTGGTCGATGAGCAGTTCTTC. This sequence joins TRBV7-3 and TRBJ2-1; weak D call: TRBD1 (5 bases). The germline CDR1 and CDR2 sequences are SGHTA and FQGTGA. The V end was cut by 2 bases, the J end by 8 bases, with 16 bases between. This CDR3 is 15 amino acids long.

This chain connects TRBV19 to TRBJ2-7; D gene unclear. The CDR3 has 12 amino acids. Between the trimmed V and J ends, which lost 1 base and 3 bases, there was a span of 4 bases. Germline-derived CDR1 and CDR2 are LNHDA and SQIVND (reference sequence). As DNA, the CDR3 is TGTGCCAGTAGTATAGTTGGCTACGAGCAGTACTTC. Translated: CASSIVGYEQYF.

This clonotype occurred a few times. The chain combines TRBV28 with TRBJ2-6, with D perhaps TRBD2 (6 bases). Germline assignment: CDR1 MDHEN and CDR2 SYDVKM. CDR3 length equals 15 residues. V lost 10 bases and J 4 bases, leaving 17 bases between the germline ends. The CDR3 bases are TGTGCCATCCGGGACTCAAATCTCGGGGCCAACGTCCTGACTTTC. Its protein is CAIRDSNLGANVLTF.

This clonotype has more than one count but fewer than ten. The chain employs TRBV11-2 and TRBJ1-4; D unresolved. Germline V gene sequence: CDR1 SGHAT, CDR2 FQNNGV. The CDR3 has 15 amino acids. Trimming cost V 3 bases and J 5 bases, with 13 bases left between them. In DNA, the CDR3 is TGTGCCAGCAGCTTCACAAGGAGTAAGAATGAAAAACTGTTTTTT. The encoded protein is CASSFTRSKNEKLFF.

In DNA, the CDR3 is TGTGCCAGCACCAGAGGGGGGGTCAAGAACACTGAAGCTTTCTTT. Translating it yields CASTRGGVKNTEAFF. The genes are TRBV6-6 and TRBJ1-1; D is possibly TRBD1 (6 bases). Germline loops: CDR1 MNHNY, CDR2 SVGAGI (reference sequence). The ends were cut back, 7 bases at V and 1 base at J, with 16 bases in the middle. The CDR3 extends over 15 amino acids.

This chain joins TRBV6-6 and TRBJ2-1, with D tentatively TRBD1 (6 bases). Germline V gene sequence: CDR1 MNHNY, CDR2 SVGAGI (reference sequence). The CDR3 is made up of 15 amino acids. Trimming shortened V by 6 bases and J by 11 bases, and 23 bases separated the two germline ends. CDR3: CASRYDRMGHTKQFF. DNA for the CDR3: TGTGCCAGCAGGTACGACAGGATGGGACACACTAAGCAGTTCTTC.

The chain uses TRBV12-3 or TRBV12-4 and TRBJ1-5; no clear D gene. Trimming pared 6 bases from V and 3 bases from J, leaving 15 bases between. This CDR3 has 15 residues. The CDR3 region is CASSLSRQVNQPQHF. The CDR3, as DNA: TGTGCCAGCAGCCTCTCCCGACAAGTCAATCAGCCCCAGCATTTT.

The rearrangement links TRBV19 to TRBJ2-5; the match to TRBD2 covers 15 bases. The CDR3 runs 16 residues. Per germline, CDR1 LNHDA and CDR2 SQIVND (reference sequence). Unmatched junction bases numbered 4, after V lost 5 bases and J lost 3 bases. CDR3 sequence reads: CASSARTSGGEETQYF. The CDR3, as DNA: TGTGCCAGTAGTGCCAGGACTAGCGGGGGGGAAGAGACCCAGTACTTC.

The rearrangement joins TRBV4-1 to TRBJ2-7; 8 bases are a match to TRBD2. Germline loops: CDR1 MGHRA, CDR2 YSYEKL. The CDR3 length is 14 residues. V shed 6 bases, J shed 1 base, and the junction held 5 bases outside the gene matches. The CDR3 nucleotides are TGCGCCAGCAGTGGAGGCGGGGGGTCCTACGAGCAGTACTTC. Its protein is CASSGGGGSYEQYF.

V usage is TRBV11-2 and J usage is TRBJ2-5; 8 bases map to TRBD2. The ends lost 5 bases at V and 0 bases at J; junction bases unmatched: 8. Germline CDR1 and CDR2: SGHAT and FQNNGV. The CDR3 has 16 amino acids. The CDR3 loop reads CASSGRSGGHQETQYF. The CDR3 nucleotides read TGTGCCAGCAGCGGACGGAGCGGGGGACACCAAGAGACCCAGTACTTC.

The genes are TRBV12-3 or TRBV12-4 and TRBJ1-1, with D tentatively TRBD1 (5 bases). Trimming took off 5 bases at V and 3 bases at J, with 19 bases between the two ends. The CDR3 has 16 amino acids. CDR3 in DNA: TGTGCCAGCAGTCTCCTCAGTTGGGGGGTTGACACTGAAGCTTTCTTT. It is translated as CASSLLSWGVDTEAFF.

There are a few counts of this clonotype. V gene TRBV6-6 combines with J gene TRBJ2-2; 10 bases line up with TRBD1. V lost 4 bases, J lost 6 bases, and 8 bases stayed unmatched. This CDR3 is built from 16 residues. Germline CDR1 MNHNY, CDR2 SVGAGI (reference sequence). Here the CDR3 reads CASSSPGQGISGELFF. DNA of the CDR3: TGTGCCAGCAGTTCCCCGGGACAGGGGATCTCCGGGGAGCTGTTTTTT.

There are a few counts of this clonotype. The chain carries TRBV19 and TRBJ1-5; D might be TRBD1 (6 bases). V lost 3 bases, J lost 2 bases, and 14 bases lay in between. Germline CDR1 and CDR2: LNHDA and SQIVND (reference sequence). This CDR3 has 16 amino acids. The CDR3 DNA sequence: TGTGCCAGTAGTATCCCGTCAGGGGTTGGCAATCAGCCCCAGCATTTT. Residues: CASSIPSGVGNQPQHF.

The chain carries TRBV19 and TRBJ2-2, with a weak D call TRBD1 (5 bases). V shed 6 bases and J shed 4 bases, with 15 bases lying between them. The germline V gene has CDR1 LNHDA and CDR2 SQIVND (reference sequence). This CDR3 is built from 15 residues. The CDR3 coding sequence is TGTGCCAGTAGACTTTTCGACCAGGGCACCGGGGAGCTGTTTTTT. Translating gives CASRLFDQGTGELFF.

This clonotype was counted only a few times. The genes are TRBV7-6 and TRBJ1-3; the D gene is possibly TRBD1 (6 bases). V was cut by 5 bases and J by 2 bases, with 10 bases left in between. CDR3 length: 14 residues. CDR1 and CDR2 from the germline V gene are SGHVS and FNYEAQ. This CDR3 is CASSGGGPGNTIYF. The CDR3 coding sequence is TGTGCCAGCAGCGGAGGGGGGCCTGGAAACACCATATATTTT.

J is TRBJ1-6 and V is TRBV12-3 or TRBV12-4, with 8 bases identical to TRBD1. Unmatched junction bases numbered 8, after V lost 6 bases and J lost 7 bases. The CDR3 spans 15 residues. CDR3 DNA: TGTGCCAGCAGAGAAAGGACAGGGCAAAATTCACCCCTCCACTTT. Its protein is CASRERTGQNSPLHF.

About this clonotype: Just one base apart from a much larger clone, this may be a read error. This chain joins TRBV7-2 and TRBJ1-6, with D maybe TRBD1 (6 bases). Germline V gene lookup returns CDR1 SGHTA and CDR2 FQGNSA. The CDR3 is made up of 15 amino acids. CDR3 sequence: CASSYTGTNNSPPHF. For the CDR3, the DNA is TGTGCCAGCAGCTACACAGGGACCAATAATTCACCCCCCCACTTT. Together with reference TRBV7-2 and TRBJ1-6, the CDR3 gives the full variable domain: GAGVSQSPSNKVTEKGKDVELRCDPISGHTALYWYRQSLGQGLEFLIYFQGNSAPDKSGLPSDRFSAERTGGSVSTLTIQRTQQEDSAVYLCASSYTGTNNSPPHFGNGTRLTVT.